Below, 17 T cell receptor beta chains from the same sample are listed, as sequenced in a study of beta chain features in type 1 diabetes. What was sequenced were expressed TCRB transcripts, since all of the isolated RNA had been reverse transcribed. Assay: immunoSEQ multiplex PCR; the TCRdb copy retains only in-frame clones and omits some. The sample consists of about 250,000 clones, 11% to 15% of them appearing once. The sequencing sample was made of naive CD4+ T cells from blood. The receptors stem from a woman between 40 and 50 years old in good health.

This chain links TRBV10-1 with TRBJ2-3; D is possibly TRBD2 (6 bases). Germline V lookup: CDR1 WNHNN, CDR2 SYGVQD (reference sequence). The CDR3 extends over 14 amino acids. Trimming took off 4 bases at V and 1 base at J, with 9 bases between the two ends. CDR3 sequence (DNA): TGCGCCAGCAGTGGGGGACTCCGCACAGATACGCAGTATTTT. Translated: CASSGGLRTDTQYF.

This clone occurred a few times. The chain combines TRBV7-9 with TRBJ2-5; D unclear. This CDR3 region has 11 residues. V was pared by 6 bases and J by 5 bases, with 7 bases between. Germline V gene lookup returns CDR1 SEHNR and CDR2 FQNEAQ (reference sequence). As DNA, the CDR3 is TGTGCCAGCAGTGACACCGAGACCCAGTACTTC. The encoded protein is CASSDTETQYF.

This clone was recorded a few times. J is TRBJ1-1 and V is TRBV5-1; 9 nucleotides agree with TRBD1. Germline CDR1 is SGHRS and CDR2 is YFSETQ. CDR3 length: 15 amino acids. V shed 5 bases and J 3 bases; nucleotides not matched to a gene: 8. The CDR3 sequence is CASRLPGQGYTEAFF. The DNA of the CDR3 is TGCGCCAGCAGGTTGCCGGGACAGGGTTACACTGAAGCTTTCTTT.

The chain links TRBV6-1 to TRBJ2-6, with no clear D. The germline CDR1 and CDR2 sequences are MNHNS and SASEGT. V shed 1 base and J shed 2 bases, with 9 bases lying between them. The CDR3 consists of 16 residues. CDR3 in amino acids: CASSEEAGAGANVLTF. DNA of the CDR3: TGTGCCAGCAGTGAAGAGGCTGGAGCTGGGGCCAACGTCCTGACTTTC.

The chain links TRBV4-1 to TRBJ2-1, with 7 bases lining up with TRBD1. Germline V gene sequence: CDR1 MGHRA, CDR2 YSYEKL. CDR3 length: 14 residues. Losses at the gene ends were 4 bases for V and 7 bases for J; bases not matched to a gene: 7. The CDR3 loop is CASSRPGGRNEQFF. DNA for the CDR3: TGCGCCAGCAGCCGGCCAGGGGGTCGGAATGAGCAGTTCTTC.

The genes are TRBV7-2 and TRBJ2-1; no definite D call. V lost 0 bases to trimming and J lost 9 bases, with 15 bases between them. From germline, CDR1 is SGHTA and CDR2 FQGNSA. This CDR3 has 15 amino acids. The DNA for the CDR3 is TGTGCCAGCAGCTTAGCGCTTAGTCCAGCGAGTGAGCAGTTCTTC. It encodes CASSLALSPASEQFF.

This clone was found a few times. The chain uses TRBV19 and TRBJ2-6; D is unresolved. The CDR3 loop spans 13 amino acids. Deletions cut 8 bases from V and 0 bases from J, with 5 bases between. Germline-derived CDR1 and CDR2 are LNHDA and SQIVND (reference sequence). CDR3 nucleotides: TGTGCCAGTCGGGTCTCTGGGGCCAACGTCCTGACTTTC. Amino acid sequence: CASRVSGANVLTF.

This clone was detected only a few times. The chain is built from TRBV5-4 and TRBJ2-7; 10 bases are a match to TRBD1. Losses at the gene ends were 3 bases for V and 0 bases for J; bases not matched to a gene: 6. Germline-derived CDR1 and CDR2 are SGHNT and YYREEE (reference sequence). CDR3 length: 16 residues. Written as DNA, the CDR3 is TGTGCCAGCAGCTACGCCGGGACAGGGGTCTCCTACGAGCAGTACTTC. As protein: CASSYAGTGVSYEQYF.

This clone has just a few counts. DNA for the CDR3: TGTGCCAGCAGTGGGTGGACAGGGACGAACACTGAAGCTTTCTTT. This codes for CASSGWTGTNTEAFF. The chain joins TRBV25-1 to TRBJ1-1, with 8 nucleotides matching TRBD1. V dropped 4 bases and J dropped 1; count of bases not matched to a gene: 5. In germline, CDR1 is MGHDK, CDR2 SYGVNS. CDR3 length equals 15 residues.

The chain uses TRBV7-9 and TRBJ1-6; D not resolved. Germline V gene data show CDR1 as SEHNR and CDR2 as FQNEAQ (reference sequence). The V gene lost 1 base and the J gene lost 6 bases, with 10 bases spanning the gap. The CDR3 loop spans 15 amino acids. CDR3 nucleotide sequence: TGTGCCAGCAGCTTAGACCTCGTCAGTAATTCACCCCTCCACTTT. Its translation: CASSLDLVSNSPLHF.

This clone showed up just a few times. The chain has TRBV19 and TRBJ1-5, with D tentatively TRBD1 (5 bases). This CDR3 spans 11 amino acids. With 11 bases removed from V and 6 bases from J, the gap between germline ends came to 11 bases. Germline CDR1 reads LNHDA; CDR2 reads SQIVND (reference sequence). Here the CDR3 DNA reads TGTGCCGTAGGGGAAGGTCAGCCCCAGCATTTT. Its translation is CAVGEGQPQHF.

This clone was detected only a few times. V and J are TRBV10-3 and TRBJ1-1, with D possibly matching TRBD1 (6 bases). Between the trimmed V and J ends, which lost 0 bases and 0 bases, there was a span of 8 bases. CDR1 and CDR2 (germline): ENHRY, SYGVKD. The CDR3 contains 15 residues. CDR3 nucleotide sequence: TGTGCCATCAGTGAGTCGACAGGCCTGAACACTGAAGCTTTCTTT. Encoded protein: CAISESTGLNTEAFF.

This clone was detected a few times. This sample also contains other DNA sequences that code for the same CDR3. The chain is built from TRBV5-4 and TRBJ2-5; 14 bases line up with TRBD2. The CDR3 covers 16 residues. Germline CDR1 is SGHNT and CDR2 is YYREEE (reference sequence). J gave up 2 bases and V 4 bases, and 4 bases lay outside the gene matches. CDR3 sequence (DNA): TGTGCCAGCAGCCCTAGACTAGCGGGGGGGCAAGAGACCCAGTACTTC. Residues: CASSPRLAGGQETQYF.

DNA of the CDR3: TGTGCCAGCAGCCCGAGGACAGGGTCTTACGGCTACACCTTC. This translates into CASSPRTGSYGYTF. This rearrangement joins TRBV5-6 to TRBJ1-2, with 8 bases that match TRBD1. CDR1 and CDR2 from the germline V gene are SGHDT and YYEEEE. After removal of 4 bases from V and 8 bases from J, the junction contained 10 bases not matched to a gene. The CDR3 length is 14 residues. Complete variable domain (other parts from reference TRBV5-6 and TRBJ1-2): DAGVTQSPTHLIKTRGQQVTLRCSPKSGHDTVSWYQQALGQGPQFIFQYYEEEERQRGNFPDRFSGHQFPNYSSELNVNALLLGDSALYLCASSPRTGSYGYTFGSGTRLTVV.

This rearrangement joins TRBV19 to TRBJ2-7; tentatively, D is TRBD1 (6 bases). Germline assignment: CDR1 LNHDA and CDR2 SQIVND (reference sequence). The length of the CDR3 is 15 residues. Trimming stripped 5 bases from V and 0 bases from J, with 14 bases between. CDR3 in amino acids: CASSLVGATSYEQYF. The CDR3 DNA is TGTGCCAGTAGTCTGGTGGGGGCCACCTCCTACGAGCAGTACTTC.

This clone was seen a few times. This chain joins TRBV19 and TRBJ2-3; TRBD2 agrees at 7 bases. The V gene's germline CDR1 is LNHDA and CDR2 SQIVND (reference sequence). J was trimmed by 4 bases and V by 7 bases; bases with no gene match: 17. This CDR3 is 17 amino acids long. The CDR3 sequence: CASMGVWEGNDADTQYF. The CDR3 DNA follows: TGTGCCAGTATGGGTGTTTGGGAGGGTAACGACGCAGATACGCAGTATTTT.

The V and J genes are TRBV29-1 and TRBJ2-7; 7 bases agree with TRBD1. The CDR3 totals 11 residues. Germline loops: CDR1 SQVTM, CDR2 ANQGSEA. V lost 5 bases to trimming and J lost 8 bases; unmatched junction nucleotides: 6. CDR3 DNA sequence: TGCAGCGTTTCAGACAGGGAGAAGCAGTACTTC. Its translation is CSVSDREKQYF.